This is a list of T cell receptor beta chains from one sample in a study of blood T cell repertoires in COVID-19. Assay used: immunoSEQ multiplex PCR; TCRdb lists only in-frame clones, some missing. The data contain under 250,000 clones, about 82% of them singletons. Source material: peripheral blood. The source of these receptors is a woman older than 75 with COVID-19, enrolled during active disease. The CDR3 runs from the conserved cysteine through the conserved F or W. Fields, in order: V gene, J gene, D gene, clone size, CDR3 protein, CDR3 DNA. A D gene is named only where the DNA matches it firmly. Not every row has a clone size; where given, it reads once, few, many or a size class.

>TRBV29-1|TRBJ2-2|.|.
CSVGQPTNTGELFF
TGCAGCGTCGGACAGCCGACGAACACCGGGGAGCTGTTTTTT
>TRBV7-6|TRBJ2-1|TRBD2|.
CASSPRLAGGRGEQFF
TGTGCCAGCAGCCCAAGACTAGCGGGGGGGCGCGGTGAGCAGTTCTTC
>TRBV27|TRBJ2-1|TRBD2|few
CASSPEGTRPYNEQFF
TGTGCCAGCAGTCCAGAGGGGACTAGACCTTACAATGAGCAGTTCTTC
>TRBV7-2|TRBJ1-2|TRBD1|.
CASSLGQGRGYTF
TGTGCCAGCAGCCTCGGACAGGGAAGGGGCTACACCTTC
>TRBV3-1/TRBV3-2|TRBJ1-2|.|.
CASSQAVTYNYGYTF
TGTGCCAGCAGCCAAGCCGTCACATACAACTATGGCTACACCTTC
>TRBV7-2|TRBJ1-6|.|few
CASSLGGGGISPLHF
TGTGCCAGCAGCTTGGGAGGGGGGGGTATTTCACCCCTCCACTTT
>TRBV27|TRBJ1-4|.|.
CASSFGLYEKLFF
TGTGCCAGCAGTTTTGGGCTGTATGAAAAACTGTTTTTT
>TRBV27|TRBJ1-5|TRBD1|.
CASSSGQASNQPQHF
TGTGCCAGCAGTTCCGGACAGGCTAGCAATCAGCCCCAGCATTTT
>TRBV7-9|TRBJ2-7|TRBD1|.
CASSLGEPRTGPGWEQYF
TGTGCCAGCAGCTTAGGGGAACCCCGGACAGGGCCGGGGTGGGAGCAGTACTTC
>TRBV12-3/TRBV12-4|TRBJ1-1|.|.
CASTLRAEAFF
TGTGCCAGCACTCTCAGGGCTGAAGCTTTCTTT
>TRBV2|TRBJ1-6|.|.
CASRDDRLNSPLHF
TGTGCCAGCAGAGACGACAGGCTTAATTCACCCCTCCACTTT
>TRBV6-5|TRBJ1-6|TRBD1|few
CASSKSDRDSPLHF
TGTGCCAGCAGTAAATCCGACAGGGACTCACCCCTCCACTTT
>TRBV25-1|TRBJ2-2|TRBD2|.
CASSDGRGYTGELFF
TGTGCCAGCAGTGATGGGCGGGGGTACACCGGGGAGCTGTTTTTT
>TRBV5-4|TRBJ1-1|.|.
CASSPRMGPMNTEAFF
TGTGCCAGCAGCCCCCGAATGGGGCCGATGAACACTGAAGCTTTCTTT
>TRBV9|TRBJ2-2|.|.
CASSVAVRGDGELFF
TGTGCCAGCAGCGTAGCGGTCAGGGGGGACGGGGAGCTGTTTTTT
>TRBV6-5|TRBJ1-2|TRBD1|.
CASSWGQLGGYTF
TGTGCCAGCAGTTGGGGACAGTTAGGCGGCTACACCTTC
>TRBV29-1|TRBJ1-1|.|.
CSVESGGNTEAFF
TGCAGCGTTGAGTCGGGGGGCAACACTGAAGCTTTCTTT
>TRBV29-1|TRBJ1-2|.|.
CSGGGLNYGYTF
TGCAGCGGGGGTGGGCTTAACTATGGCTACACCTTC
>TRBV6-5|TRBJ2-3|TRBD2|.
CASSYPSGGMNTQYF
TGTGCCAGCAGTTATCCTAGCGGGGGGATGAATACGCAGTATTTT
>TRBV6-2/TRBV6-3|TRBJ1-6|TRBD1|.
CASSYGTGAPLHF
TGTGCCAGCAGTTACGGGACAGGCGCTCCCCTCCACTTT